This TCR beta chain was recorded in a study of blood T cells in healthy people across ages. Study-wide points: Researchers deemed the diversity estimates from one million T cells underestimates. CMV status of donors was unknown, possibly confounding expanded clonotype changes.

CDR1 and CDR2 (germline): SGHRS, YFSETQ. The CDR3 covers 17 residues. The V gene lost 3 bases and the J gene lost 0 bases, with 18 bases spanning the gap. About this clonotype itself: Its antigen is not identified.

Donors were healthy Caucasian individuals from Russia aged roughly 6 to 90. Alongside a J-beta primer mix, a sample-barcoded 5' primer served in a second PCR lasting about 7 to 11 cycles. Each cDNA molecule was tagged by a template-switch adaptor that had 12 random nucleotides. MiXCR was run by TCRdb on the 5' RACE reads, yielding one entry per CDR3 protein. The repertoire has 650,000 to 1,000,000 distinct CDR3 sequences, about 37% of them found once; the top ten carry under 15%. The rearrangement uses TRBV5-1 and TRBJ1-1; TRBD1 might be the D (5 bases). The sample was blood. The origin of this receptor is a man between 18 and 29 years old in good health. CDR3 DNA sequence: TGCGCCAGCAGCTCGACCCCCGGGACTGTATTGAACACTGAAGCTTTCTTT. It codes for CASSSTPGTVLNTEAFF.